The clone carrying this T cell receptor beta chain came up a few times. Unique molecular identifiers were used in preparing the TCRbeta library. Via MiXCR, TCRdb re-called the PCR reads, giving one row per CDR3 protein. The table has approximately 500,000 distinct CDR3 sequences, roughly 30% seen once. This entry belongs to a study of T-cell reconstitution after alpha-beta-depleted transplantation in children. The CDR3 has 13 residues. The V end lost 6 bases, the J end lost 5 bases, and 8 bases lay between the germline ends. The receptor was isolated from a boy less than two years old with Wiskott-Aldrich syndrome, due to receive a stem cell transplant. Sequenced material: PBMCs, taken before TCRalphabeta/CD19-depleted stem cell transplant. The chain recombines TRBV12-3 or TRBV12-4 with TRBJ2-6; D uncertain. The CDR3 DNA follows: TGTGCCAGCAGCTCCGACTGGGCCAACGTCCTGACTTTC. This gives the protein CASSSDWANVLTF.